Following are 26 T cell receptor beta chains from one sample sequenced in a study of blood T cell repertoires in COVID-19. Sequencing used immunoSEQ multiplex PCR; TCRdb keeps in-frame clones, though not all of them. The sample carries 300,000 or so clones, around 86% recorded once. Sequenced: PBMCs or T cells enriched from blood (not recorded which). Receptor source: a woman younger than 30 who had recovered from COVID-19.

The rearrangement joins TRBV12-3 or TRBV12-4 to TRBJ1-4, with D perhaps TRBD1 (6 bases). CDR3 length equals 13 residues. Trimming took 5 bases from V and 11 from J, leaving 15 bases between them. In DNA, the CDR3 is TGTGCCAGCAGTATACAGGGCTTGCGGAAACTGTTTTTT. This translates into CASSIQGLRKLFF.

V gene TRBV6-5 combines with J gene TRBJ2-7; perhaps TRBD2 as D (6 bases). Trimming took off 9 bases at V and 3 bases at J, with 15 bases between the two ends. The CDR3 is 13 residues long. Germline CDR1 reads MNHEY; CDR2 reads SVGAGI. CDR3 region: CASDTGTHYEQYF. The CDR3, as DNA: TGTGCCAGTGATACCGGGACTCACTACGAGCAGTACTTC.

The chain links TRBV23-1 to TRBJ2-7; maybe TRBD2 (6 bases). TRBV23-1 is recorded as an ORF, its role being uncertain. V was cut by 4 bases and J by 0 bases, with 13 bases left in between. The CDR3 spans 15 residues. CDR3 DNA: TGCGCCAGCAGTCGGAGGGGCCCTAGCTCCTACGAGCAGTACTTC. Residues: CASSRRGPSSYEQYF.

The rearrangement joins TRBV7-6 to TRBJ1-4, with D uncertain. Germline assignment: CDR1 SGHVS and CDR2 FNYEAQ. The CDR3 is 15 residues long. The V end was cut by 1 base, the J end by 7 bases, with 13 bases between. DNA for the CDR3: TGTGCCAGCAGCTTAGGTCCAGGAATTCGTGAAAAACTGTTTTTT. The encoded protein is CASSLGPGIREKLFF.

The V gene is TRBV29-1, the J gene TRBJ1-1; TRBD1 matches at 9 bases. V was clipped by 1 base and J by 6 bases; unmatched bases: 6. Germline V gene lookup returns CDR1 SQVTM and CDR2 ANQGSEA. The CDR3 contains 14 residues. This CDR3 reads CSVEGGTGRPEAFF. The CDR3 DNA sequence: TGCAGCGTTGAAGGGGGGACAGGGAGGCCTGAAGCTTTCTTT.

The genes are TRBV7-6 and TRBJ2-2, with TRBD2 identical over 7 bases. This CDR3 region has 16 residues. V shed 1 base and J 4 bases; nucleotides not matched to a gene: 6. Germline V lookup: CDR1 SGHVS, CDR2 FNYEAQ. The CDR3 loop is CASSLERAGSTGELFF. CDR3 DNA: TGTGCCAGCAGCTTAGAGAGAGCGGGGTCCACCGGGGAGCTGTTTTTT.

This chain connects TRBV27 to TRBJ1-1; TRBD1 is a possible D gene (6 bases). Germline lookup yields CDR1 MNHEY and CDR2 SMNVEV (reference sequence). The V end was cut by 6 bases, the J end by 1 base, with 15 bases between. CDR3 length: 15 amino acids. The CDR3 loop is CASRSGGEGNTEAFF. The CDR3 bases are TGTGCCAGCAGGAGCGGGGGCGAGGGGAACACTGAAGCTTTCTTT.

This clone has only a few counts. This chain links TRBV11-2 with TRBJ1-3, with no clear D. The V gene's germline CDR1 is SGHAT and CDR2 FQNNGV. The CDR3 length is 15 residues. The V end was cut by 3 bases, the J end by 1 base, with 10 bases between. DNA of the CDR3: TGTGCCAGCAGCTTTATGCCGAGGTCTGGAAACACCATATATTTT. It is translated as CASSFMPRSGNTIYF.

The J gene is TRBJ2-7, the V gene TRBV27; 10 positions match TRBD2. With V trimmed by 8 bases and J by 2 bases, 6 bases remained unmatched. This CDR3 comprises 14 residues. The germline CDR1 and CDR2 sequences are MNHEY and SMNVEV (reference sequence). CDR3 bases: TGTGCCAGCCTCCCCAGCGGGAGGGCCTACGAGCAGTACTTC. Its translation is CASLPSGRAYEQYF.

The chain carries TRBV18 and TRBJ1-4, with TRBD1 as a possible D gene (5 bases). CDR1 is KGHSH, CDR2 LQKENI, per germline. V lost 3 bases and J lost 8, with 7 bases in between. The CDR3 covers 12 residues. CDR3 residues: CASSPQGEKLFF. The CDR3 bases are TGTGCCAGCTCACCCCAGGGAGAAAAACTGTTTTTT.

The chain carries TRBV6-5 and TRBJ2-7; D gene ambiguous. The CDR3 has 13 amino acids. Germline V lookup: CDR1 MNHEY, CDR2 SVGAGI. Trimming removed 2 bases from V and 2 bases from J, with 7 bases in between. Written as DNA, the CDR3 is TGTGCCAGCAGTTACGGGCTAACCTACGAGCAGTACTTC. Translation: CASSYGLTYEQYF.

This sequence joins TRBV4-1 and TRBJ2-1; TRBD1 aligns across 7 bases. There are 15 residues in the CDR3. Trimming cost V 6 bases and J 5 bases; bases outside gene matches: 10. The germline CDR1 and CDR2 sequences are MGHRA and YSYEKL. For the CDR3, the DNA is TGCGCCAGCAGGAAGACAGGGTCCCTCGACAATGAGCAGTTCTTC. Translated, it gives CASRKTGSLDNEQFF.

This chain connects TRBV18 to TRBJ2-7; D is ambiguous. Trimming pared 0 bases from V and 1 base from J, leaving 7 bases between. Germline V gene sequence: CDR1 KGHSH, CDR2 LQKENI. This CDR3 is built from 14 residues. In DNA, the CDR3 is TGTGCCAGCTCACCACCTCTCACATCCTACGAGCAGTACTTC. Protein sequence: CASSPPLTSYEQYF.

This chain links TRBV9 with TRBJ1-1, with TRBD1 as a possible D gene (6 bases). The CDR3 totals 15 residues. From germline, CDR1 is SGDLS and CDR2 YYNGEE. The ends were cut back, 4 bases at V and 4 bases at J, with 17 bases in the middle. The CDR3 region has the DNA TGTGCCAGCAGCCCCGGACAGTCCAGAACCACTGAAGCTTTCTTT. This codes for CASSPGQSRTTEAFF.

The CDR3 DNA sequence: TGCGCCAGCAGGCCCGGGACAGGGGACACCGGGGAGCTGTTTTTT. Translated, it gives CASRPGTGDTGELFF. This chain links TRBV5-1 with TRBJ2-2; 10 bases map to TRBD1. The CDR3 loop spans 15 amino acids. In germline, CDR1 is SGHRS, CDR2 YFSETQ. J lost 3 bases, V lost 5 bases, and 4 bases had no gene match. The full variable domain, with the rest looked up from reference TRBV5-1 and TRBJ2-2, is KAGVTQTPRYLIKTRGQQVTLSCSPISGHRSVSWYQQTPGQGLQFLFEYFSETQRNKGNFPGRFSGRQFSNSRSEMNVSTLELGDSALYLCASRPGTGDTGELFFGEGSRLTVL.

In this sample, this clone turned up once. The chain joins TRBV28 to TRBJ1-6, with a weak D call TRBD1 (5 bases). The germline CDR1 and CDR2 sequences are MDHEN and SYDVKM. The CDR3 contains 14 residues. The ends were cut back, 5 bases at V and 7 bases at J, with 12 bases in the middle. CDR3 DNA sequence: TGTGCCAGCAGTCCAGGGTTCGCAAATTCACCCCTCCACTTT. Protein sequence: CASSPGFANSPLHF.

V gene TRBV30 combines with J gene TRBJ1-1; D unresolved. This CDR3 contains 16 residues. V lost 0 bases, J lost 0 bases, and 14 bases lay in between. The germline V gene has CDR1 GTSNPN and CDR2 SVGIG (reference sequence). Written as DNA, the CDR3 is TGTGCCTGGAGTGTCCCGGCGAGGCCGATGAACACTGAAGCTTTCTTT. Translation: CAWSVPARPMNTEAFF.

This chain connects TRBV9 to TRBJ1-1, with 9 nucleotides matching TRBD1. Germline V CDR1 and CDR2: SGDLS, YYNGEE. CDR3 length equals 15 residues. Losses at the gene ends were 4 bases for V and 7 bases for J; bases not matched to a gene: 11. The CDR3 loop reads CASSPRRTGVNEAFF. CDR3 DNA sequence: TGTGCCAGCAGCCCCCGCCGGACAGGGGTGAATGAAGCTTTCTTT.

This clone was detected once. This CDR3 reads CASSAGGTVNEQFF. The CDR3 DNA is TGTGCCAGCAGCGCGGGGGGGACTGTGAATGAGCAGTTCTTC. The V gene is TRBV5-8, the J gene TRBJ2-1, with 9 bases that match TRBD2. The CDR3 totals 14 residues. Germline trimming cut 4 bases from V and 7 bases from J; bases unmatched to any gene: 6. Per germline, CDR1 SGHTS and CDR2 YDEGEE.

V gene TRBV10-1 combines with J gene TRBJ2-2, with 9 bases aligning to TRBD2. From germline, CDR1 is WNHNN and CDR2 SYGVQD (reference sequence). With 0 bases clipped from V and 8 bases from J, the junction kept 4 bases outside the gene matches. The CDR3 is 15 amino acids. CDR3 DNA sequence: TGCGCCAGCAGTGAGTCGAGACTAGCGGTTGGGGAGCTGTTTTTT. It is translated as CASSESRLAVGELFF.

V gene TRBV24-1 combines with J gene TRBJ2-3; D is perhaps TRBD2 (6 bases). Germline V gene data show CDR1 as KGHDR and CDR2 as SFDVKD. This CDR3 has 13 residues. Trimming removed 12 bases from V and 4 bases from J, with 16 bases in between. CDR3 in amino acids: CASKSREADTQYF. The DNA for the CDR3 is TGTGCCTCTAAGTCCAGGGAGGCAGATACGCAGTATTTT.

The gene calls are TRBV28 and TRBJ2-7; 13 nucleotides line up with TRBD2. Per germline, CDR1 MDHEN and CDR2 SYDVKM. V dropped 4 bases and J dropped 6; count of bases not matched to a gene: 9. The CDR3 runs 16 residues. CDR3 sequence (DNA): TGTGCCAGCAGTTCCCCCGGACTAGCGGGAGTCGGCGAGCAGTACTTC. Its protein is CASSSPGLAGVGEQYF.

V and J are TRBV6-5 and TRBJ1-2, with D tentatively TRBD1 (6 bases). CDR3 length: 12 residues. The V gene lost 6 bases and the J gene lost 4 bases, with 9 bases spanning the gap. The germline gives CDR1 MNHEY, CDR2 SVGAGI. CDR3: CASRDSSYGYTF. Here the CDR3 DNA reads TGTGCCAGCAGGGACAGTTCCTATGGCTACACCTTC.

This clone was seen a single time. The V call is TRBV28, the J call TRBJ1-6; D is unclear. V gave up 5 bases and J gave up 9 bases, with 8 bases separating them. CDR1 and CDR2 (germline): MDHEN, SYDVKM. The CDR3 is 12 residues long. The CDR3 coding sequence is TGTGCCAGCAGTCCCGCAGGTTCACCCCTCCACTTT. It is translated as CASSPAGSPLHF.

The rearrangement links TRBV7-9 to TRBJ1-1; perhaps TRBD1 as D (5 bases). Germline V gene data show CDR1 as SEHNR and CDR2 as FQNEAQ (reference sequence). Trimming shortened V by 5 bases and J by 1 base, and 11 bases separated the two germline ends. The length of the CDR3 is 14 residues. The CDR3 DNA reads TGTGCCAGCAGCCCACGGGGGGAGAACACTGAAGCTTTCTTT. This sequence encodes CASSPRGENTEAFF.

The chain couples TRBV28 to TRBJ1-2; D might be TRBD1 (5 bases). Trimming stripped 2 bases from V and 9 bases from J, with 16 bases between. Germline CDR1 reads MDHEN; CDR2 reads SYDVKM. The CDR3 runs 14 residues. This CDR3 reads CASSLRQYTVSYTF. CDR3 bases: TGTGCCAGCAGTTTACGACAGTATACGGTGAGCTACACCTTC.